Listed below are T cell receptor beta chains from one sample, sequenced in a study of naive and memory T cell subsets. TCRdb recomputed calls from the UMI-ligation and nested PCR reads with MiXCR, one row per CDR3 protein. This table holds under 150,000 distinct CDR3 sequences, approximately 18% found once. Material for sequencing was naive CD8+ T cells from blood. The source is a human donor in good health. Both conserved end residues are part of each CDR3. Each record gives: V gene, J gene, D gene, clone size, CDR3 protein, CDR3 DNA. D genes are given only for firm matches. A clone size is listed for some rows: how often the clone was seen (once, few, many), or a class if it is expanded.

v_call: TRBV28
j_call: TRBJ2-7
d_call: TRBD2
clone_size: few
cdr3_aa: CASSDLLAGATYEQYF
cdr3_nt: TGTGCCAGCAGTGACTTACTAGCGGGAGCCACCTACGAGCAGTACTTC

v_call: TRBV12-3/TRBV12-4
j_call: TRBJ1-1
d_call: -
clone_size: few
cdr3_aa: CASSLDKNTEAFF
cdr3_nt: TGTGCCAGCAGTTTGGACAAGAACACTGAAGCTTTCTTT

v_call: TRBV27
j_call: TRBJ2-1
d_call: -
clone_size: few
cdr3_aa: CASSLGGFEQFF
cdr3_nt: TGTGCCAGCAGTTTAGGGGGATTTGAGCAGTTCTTC

v_call: TRBV12-3/TRBV12-4
j_call: TRBJ2-5
d_call: -
clone_size: -
cdr3_aa: CASSNLAEPQETQYF
cdr3_nt: TGTGCCAGCAGTAACCTAGCAGAACCCCAAGAGACCCAGTACTTC

v_call: TRBV12-3/TRBV12-4
j_call: TRBJ2-5
d_call: -
clone_size: few
cdr3_aa: CASSFVVQETQYF
cdr3_nt: TGTGCCAGCAGTTTTGTCGTTCAAGAGACCCAGTACTTC

v_call: TRBV14
j_call: TRBJ2-1
d_call: TRBD2
clone_size: -
cdr3_aa: CASSQGLAADNEQFF
cdr3_nt: TGTGCCAGCAGCCAAGGACTAGCGGCTGACAATGAGCAGTTCTTC

v_call: TRBV20-1
j_call: TRBJ2-4
d_call: -
clone_size: few
cdr3_aa: CSARDRPSVGRAKNIQYF
cdr3_nt: TGCAGTGCTAGAGATCGGCCCTCGGTAGGCCGGGCCAAAAACATTCAGTACTTC

v_call: TRBV5-4
j_call: TRBJ2-3
d_call: TRBD2
clone_size: few
cdr3_aa: CASSPGLAGPSTDTQYF
cdr3_nt: TGTGCCAGCAGCCCTGGACTAGCGGGTCCTAGCACAGATACGCAGTATTTT

v_call: TRBV14
j_call: TRBJ1-4
d_call: -
clone_size: few
cdr3_aa: CASSRGEKLFF
cdr3_nt: TGTGCCAGCAGTCGGGGTGAAAAACTGTTTTTT

v_call: TRBV6-1
j_call: TRBJ2-7
d_call: -
clone_size: few
cdr3_aa: CASSEETAGPYEQYF
cdr3_nt: TGTGCCAGCAGTGAAGAAACTGCGGGCCCCTACGAGCAGTACTTC

v_call: TRBV4-1
j_call: TRBJ2-5
d_call: -
clone_size: few
cdr3_aa: CASSGGPGLQETQYF
cdr3_nt: TGCGCCAGCAGTGGGGGTCCGGGGCTCCAAGAGACCCAGTACTTC

v_call: TRBV7-3
j_call: TRBJ2-3
d_call: -
clone_size: -
cdr3_aa: CASSLALGGDTQYF
cdr3_nt: TGTGCCAGCAGCTTAGCCCTCGGGGGCGATACGCAGTATTTT

v_call: TRBV6-5
j_call: TRBJ2-7
d_call: -
clone_size: many
cdr3_aa: CASSWGRTYEQYF
cdr3_nt: TGTGCCAGCAGTTGGGGACGGACCTACGAGCAGTACTTC

v_call: TRBV20-1
j_call: TRBJ2-7
d_call: -
clone_size: -
cdr3_aa: CSARGDGLDSEQYF
cdr3_nt: TGCAGTGCTAGAGGGGACGGATTAGATTCCGAGCAGTACTTC

v_call: TRBV14
j_call: TRBJ1-2
d_call: -
clone_size: few
cdr3_aa: CASSLFGQGYGYTF
cdr3_nt: TGTGCCAGCAGCCTATTCGGCCAGGGCTATGGCTACACCTTC

v_call: TRBV28
j_call: TRBJ1-5
d_call: TRBD1
clone_size: few
cdr3_aa: CASSFPGQEVNQPQHF
cdr3_nt: TGTGCCAGCAGTTTCCCCGGACAGGAGGTTAATCAGCCCCAGCATTTT

v_call: TRBV4-1
j_call: TRBJ2-4
d_call: -
clone_size: -
cdr3_aa: CASSQITGYQDIQYF
cdr3_nt: TGCGCCAGCAGCCAAATTACAGGGTACCAGGACATTCAGTACTTC

v_call: TRBV7-8
j_call: TRBJ1-2
d_call: TRBD1
clone_size: few
cdr3_aa: CASSPLPGQGDYDGYTF
cdr3_nt: TGTGCCAGCAGCCCCTTACCCGGACAGGGTGATTATGATGGCTACACCTTC

v_call: TRBV27
j_call: TRBJ1-1
d_call: TRBD1
clone_size: -
cdr3_aa: CASSSGTVEAFF
cdr3_nt: TGTGCCAGCAGTTCGGGGACAGTGGAAGCTTTCTTT

v_call: TRBV28
j_call: TRBJ1-1
d_call: -
clone_size: -
cdr3_aa: CASSFFGDDTEAFF
cdr3_nt: TGTGCCAGCAGTTTTTTCGGGGACGACACTGAAGCTTTCTTT

v_call: TRBV20-1
j_call: TRBJ1-5
d_call: TRBD1
clone_size: -
cdr3_aa: CSARRAGQGPWGNQPQHF
cdr3_nt: TGCAGTGCTAGGCGGGCCGGACAGGGCCCTTGGGGAAATCAGCCCCAGCATTTT

v_call: TRBV28
j_call: TRBJ2-5
d_call: -
clone_size: few
cdr3_aa: CASSLQALQETQYF
cdr3_nt: TGTGCCAGCAGTTTACAAGCGCTCCAAGAGACCCAGTACTTC

v_call: TRBV29-1
j_call: TRBJ2-3
d_call: TRBD1
clone_size: -
cdr3_aa: CSVEPTGGKLDTQYF
cdr3_nt: TGCAGCGTTGAACCGACAGGGGGCAAGTTAGATACGCAGTATTTT

v_call: TRBV12-3/TRBV12-4
j_call: TRBJ2-1
d_call: -
clone_size: few
cdr3_aa: CASTSWGRDNEQFF
cdr3_nt: TGTGCCAGCACTTCATGGGGGCGCGACAATGAGCAGTTCTTC

v_call: TRBV11-2
j_call: TRBJ2-4
d_call: -
clone_size: -
cdr3_aa: CASSFLGNRAKNIQYF
cdr3_nt: TGTGCCAGCAGCTTCTTGGGTAACAGGGCCAAAAACATTCAGTACTTC

v_call: TRBV29-1
j_call: TRBJ2-7
d_call: -
clone_size: -
cdr3_aa: CSVPRDNSHEQYF
cdr3_nt: TGCAGCGTGCCCCGGGACAATTCCCACGAGCAGTACTTC

v_call: TRBV7-9
j_call: TRBJ1-5
d_call: -
clone_size: many
cdr3_aa: CASSLGGGQPQHF
cdr3_nt: TGTGCCAGCAGCTTAGGGGGCGGTCAGCCCCAGCATTTT

v_call: TRBV7-9
j_call: TRBJ2-1
d_call: TRBD2
clone_size: -
cdr3_aa: CASSSRTAEGRSGRALNEQFF
cdr3_nt: TGTGCCAGCAGCTCCCGAACGGCAGAGGGCAGGAGCGGGAGGGCCCTTAATGAGCAGTTCTTC

v_call: TRBV19
j_call: TRBJ2-5
d_call: -
clone_size: -
cdr3_aa: CASSIDTEESQYF
cdr3_nt: TGTGCCAGTAGTATTGACACAGAGGAGAGCCAGTACTTC

v_call: TRBV27
j_call: TRBJ1-1
d_call: -
clone_size: -
cdr3_aa: CASRVGTEAFF
cdr3_nt: TGTGCCAGCCGCGTGGGCACTGAAGCTTTCTTT

v_call: TRBV29-1
j_call: TRBJ2-7
d_call: -
clone_size: few
cdr3_aa: CSVEAGADYEQYF
cdr3_nt: TGCAGCGTTGAGGCGGGTGCTGACTACGAGCAGTACTTC

v_call: TRBV24-1
j_call: TRBJ1-5
d_call: TRBD1
clone_size: few
cdr3_aa: CATSDLTGKTGLHQPQHF
cdr3_nt: TGTGCCACCAGTGATTTGACGGGGAAGACAGGGTTGCATCAGCCCCAGCATTTT

v_call: TRBV6-5
j_call: TRBJ2-7
d_call: TRBD1
clone_size: many
cdr3_aa: CASSYSESPGQGISGEQYF
cdr3_nt: TGTGCCAGCAGTTACTCCGAATCCCCGGGACAGGGAATCAGCGGCGAGCAGTACTTC

v_call: TRBV12-3/TRBV12-4
j_call: TRBJ2-1
d_call: TRBD2
clone_size: -
cdr3_aa: CASILAGGLYNEQFF
cdr3_nt: TGTGCCAGCATCTTAGCGGGAGGACTCTACAATGAGCAGTTCTTC

v_call: TRBV6-1
j_call: TRBJ1-1
d_call: -
clone_size: few
cdr3_aa: CASSEVSRAEAFF
cdr3_nt: TGTGCCAGCAGTGAAGTATCCAGAGCTGAAGCTTTCTTT

v_call: TRBV6-2/TRBV6-3
j_call: TRBJ2-1
d_call: -
clone_size: many
cdr3_aa: CASSSQEYNEQFF
cdr3_nt: TGTGCCAGCAGTTCACAGGAGTACAATGAGCAGTTCTTC

v_call: TRBV27
j_call: TRBJ2-5
d_call: -
clone_size: -
cdr3_aa: CASSLQNRVETQYF
cdr3_nt: TGTGCCAGCAGTTTACAAAACAGGGTAGAGACCCAGTACTTC

v_call: TRBV11-2
j_call: TRBJ2-7
d_call: TRBD2
clone_size: -
cdr3_aa: CASSSTSGRAEQYF
cdr3_nt: TGTGCCAGCAGCTCCACTAGCGGGAGGGCCGAGCAGTACTTC

v_call: TRBV14
j_call: TRBJ2-2
d_call: -
clone_size: few
cdr3_aa: CASSQETRQDDKLFF
cdr3_nt: TGTGCCAGCAGCCAAGAGACCCGACAGGACGATAAGCTGTTTTTT

v_call: TRBV6-6
j_call: TRBJ2-7
d_call: -
clone_size: -
cdr3_aa: CASSRPDRTTYEQYF
cdr3_nt: TGTGCCAGCAGTCGTCCTGACAGAACCACCTACGAGCAGTACTTC

v_call: TRBV20-1
j_call: TRBJ2-7
d_call: TRBD1
clone_size: -
cdr3_aa: CSARTHDRGHHEQYF
cdr3_nt: TGCAGTGCTAGAACCCATGACAGGGGGCACCACGAGCAGTACTTC